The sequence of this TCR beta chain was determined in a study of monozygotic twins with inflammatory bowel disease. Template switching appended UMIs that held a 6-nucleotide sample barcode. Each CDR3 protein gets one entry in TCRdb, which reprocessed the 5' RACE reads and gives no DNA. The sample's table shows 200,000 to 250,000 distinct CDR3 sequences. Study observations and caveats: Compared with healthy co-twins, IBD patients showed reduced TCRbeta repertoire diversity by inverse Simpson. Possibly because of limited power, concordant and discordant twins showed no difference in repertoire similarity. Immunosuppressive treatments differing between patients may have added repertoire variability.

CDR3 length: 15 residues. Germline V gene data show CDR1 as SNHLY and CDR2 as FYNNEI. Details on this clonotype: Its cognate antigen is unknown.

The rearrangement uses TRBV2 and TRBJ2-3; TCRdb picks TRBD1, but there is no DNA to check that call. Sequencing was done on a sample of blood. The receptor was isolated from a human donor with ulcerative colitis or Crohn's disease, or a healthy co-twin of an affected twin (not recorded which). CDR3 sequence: CASSQGRSATDTQYF.